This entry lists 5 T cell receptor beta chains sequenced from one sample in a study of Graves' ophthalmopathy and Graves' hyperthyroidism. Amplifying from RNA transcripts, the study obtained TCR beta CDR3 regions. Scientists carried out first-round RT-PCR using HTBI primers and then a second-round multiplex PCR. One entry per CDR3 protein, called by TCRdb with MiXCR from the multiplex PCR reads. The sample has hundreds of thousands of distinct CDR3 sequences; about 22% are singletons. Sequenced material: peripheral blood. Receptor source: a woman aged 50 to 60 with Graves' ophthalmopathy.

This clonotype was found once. This chain's CDR3 is CAVPWWGVTGELFF. In DNA, the CDR3 is TGTGCCGTCCCTTGGTGGGGGGTCACCGGGGAGCTGTTTTTT. V and J are TRBV6-1 and TRBJ2-2; a weak D match, TRBD2 (6 bases). Looked up from germline, CDR1 is MNHNS and CDR2 is SASEGT. The ends were cut back, 11 bases at V and 4 bases at J, with 17 bases in the middle. The CDR3 runs 14 residues.

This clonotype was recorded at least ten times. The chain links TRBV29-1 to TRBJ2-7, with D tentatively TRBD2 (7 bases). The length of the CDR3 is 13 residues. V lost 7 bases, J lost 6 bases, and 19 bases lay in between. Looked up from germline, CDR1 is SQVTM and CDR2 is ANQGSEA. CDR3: CSALEGGESEQYF. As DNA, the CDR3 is TGCAGCGCCCTGGAGGGGGGGGAGTCCGAGCAGTACTTC.

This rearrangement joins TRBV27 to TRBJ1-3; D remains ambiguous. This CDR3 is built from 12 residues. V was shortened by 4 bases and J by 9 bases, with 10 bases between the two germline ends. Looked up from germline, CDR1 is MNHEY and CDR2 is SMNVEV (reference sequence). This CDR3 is CASSSRAGTIYF. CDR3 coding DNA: TGTGCCAGCAGTTCCCGGGCAGGCACCATATATTTT.

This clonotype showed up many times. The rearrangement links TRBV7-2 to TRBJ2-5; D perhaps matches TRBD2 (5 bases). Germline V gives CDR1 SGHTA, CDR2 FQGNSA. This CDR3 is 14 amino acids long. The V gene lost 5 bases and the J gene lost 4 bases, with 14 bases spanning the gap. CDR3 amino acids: CASSPTPLAETQYF. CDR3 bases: TGTGCCAGCAGCCCAACACCCCTAGCAGAGACCCAGTACTTC.

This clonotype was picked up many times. CDR3 sequence reads: CASSQEGPRWGTVFFAEQYF. CDR3 sequence (DNA): TGTGCCAGCAGCCAAGAAGGGCCAAGGTGGGGGACAGTCTTTTTCGCCGAGCAGTACTTC. The V and J genes are TRBV3-1 and TRBJ2-7; 7 bases agree with TRBD1. CDR1 and CDR2 from the germline V gene are LGHDT and YNNKEL (reference sequence). The CDR3 spans 20 residues. V was clipped by 0 bases and J by 6 bases; unmatched bases: 23.